The sequence of this T cell receptor beta chain was determined in a study of shared clonotypes between healthy human individuals. Whole-study results and caveats: Clonotypes not shared had lower generation probabilities than those common to all four donors.

A note on this clone: What it binds is unknown.

Memory CD4+ cells were the fraction left after CD45RA+ naive selection. Genomic DNA (from each subset) was split evenly across several immunoSEQ plates. TCRdb's table, derived via immunoSEQ multiplex PCR, lists solely in-frame clones and lacks some. The sample consists of over a million clones, around 98% of them appearing once. The CDR3 runs 14 residues. Trimming removed 7 bases at V and 0 bases at J, with 13 bases between. CDR1 is SNHLY and CDR2 is FYNNEI in the germline V gene. This chain joins TRBV2 and TRBJ2-7; D perhaps matches TRBD2 (6 bases). The receptor was isolated from a man aged 25-40 years in good health. Material for sequencing was naive CD4+ T cells sorted from blood. The subset denotes: CD45RA+ positively selected. This chain's CDR3 is CASTRPAGSYEQYF. The CDR3 DNA follows: TGTGCCAGCACCCGACCAGCGGGCTCCTACGAGCAGTACTTC. Drawing the rest from reference TRBV2 and TRBJ2-7, the complete variable domain is EPEVTQTPSHQVTQMGQEVILRCVPISNHLYFYWYRQILGQKVEFLVSFYNNEISEKSEIFDDQFSVERPDGSNFTLKIRSTKLEDSAMYFCASTRPAGSYEQYFGPGTRLTVT.